This TCR beta chain was obtained from a study of T cells in Graves' hyperthyroidism and ophthalmopathy. The study, taken as a whole, reports: Separation of ophthalmopathy from stable hyperthyroidism was achieved by a 13 V-J model.

Authors of the study amplified TCR beta CDR3 regions from RNA transcripts. The TCR CDR3 was amplified in a first-round RT-PCR using the HTBI primer set. TCRdb reprocessed the multiplex PCR reads with MiXCR, giving one entry per CDR3 protein. The data contain hundreds of thousands of distinct CDR3 sequences, approximately 25% of them singletons. Many counts were recorded for this clonotype. Its antigen is unknown. With V trimmed by 5 bases and J by 5 bases, 10 bases remained unmatched. This CDR3 region has 15 residues. Looked up from germline, CDR1 is DFQATT and CDR2 is SNEGSKA (reference sequence). Patients were excluded for uncontrolled infection, other autoimmune disease, pregnancy or lactation. Diagnosing involved the use of clinical symptoms, serum thyroxine and TRAb, thyroid ultrasound and orbital computed tomography.

Sample: blood. The receptor's source is a woman aged 25 to 39 with Graves' ophthalmopathy. This chain connects TRBV20-1 to TRBJ2-5, with 11 positions matching TRBD2. The CDR3 DNA reads as TGCAGTGCTGGATCTAGCGGGGGGAGTGGGGAGACCCAGTACTTC. Translating gives CSAGSSGGSGETQYF.